The present T cell receptor beta chain was sequenced within a study of memory CD4+ T cells and cytomegalovirus serostatus. Overall study context: This sample comes from healthy Belgian adults, several CMV seropositive, around 26 seronegative.

Repertoires were generated with immunoSEQ multiplex PCR, while TCRdb's copy carries only in-frame clones and drops some. The repertoire has under 80,000 clones, 82% of them found once; the top ten carry about 1%. Note on this clone: Its antigen is unknown.

Single viable CD3+CD4+CD8-CD45RO+ cells were sorted as the memory CD4+ T cells. Trimming cost V 1 base and J 1 base; bases outside gene matches: 10. In germline, CDR1 is SGHVS, CDR2 FQNEAQ. The CDR3 runs 18 residues. General study points: Repertoires predicted CMV serostatus with median bootstrapped AUC of about 0.96. About 40% of the roughly 160 known CMV-associated TCRbeta sequences appeared in CD4+ memory. Suggested: most of the CMV-linked TCR signature lies in CD4+ memory cells.

The chain joins TRBV7-8 to TRBJ2-7; 10 bases align to TRBD2. The TCR was taken from an adult in good health and CMV-seronegative. Sequenced: memory CD4+ T cells from blood. As DNA, the CDR3 is TGTGCCAGCAGCTTAGTAGGGCTAGCGGGAGCGGAATCCTACGAGCAGTACTTC. It codes for CASSLVGLAGAESYEQYF.